These 16 T cell receptor beta chains were all obtained from the same sample, sequenced in a study of T cell clonotyping in hematopoietic cell transplantation. Time point reported: recipient sample about 28 days before transplant, after cytoreduction. Generated by immunoSEQ multiplex PCR, the TCRdb table keeps only in-frame clones and is missing some. This table holds about 45,000 clones, about four fifths found once. The sequencing used peripheral blood mononuclear cells, collected before stem cell transplant. These TCRs come from a man aged 60 to 69 with myelodysplastic syndrome. Some clones in this sample may be carry-over from other donors' samples.

This chain connects TRBV25-1 to TRBJ2-7; TRBD1 agrees at 9 bases. Trimming cost V 2 bases and J 3 bases; bases outside gene matches: 5. This CDR3 is built from 15 residues. CDR1 MGHDK and CDR2 SYGVNS come from the germline V gene. The CDR3 bases are TGTGCCAGCAGTGAAACAGGACAGGGGTTCTACGAGCAGTACTTC. Translated: CASSETGQGFYEQYF.

V is TRBV21-1 and J is TRBJ1-5; the table assigns TRBD1, which was not confirmed against the DNA. TRBV21-1 is listed as a pseudogene. The CDR3 spans 19 residues. The CDR3 DNA is TGTGCCAGCAGCACCCGATCCCGACAGGGCACTTATAGCAATCAGCCCCAGCATTTT. It translates to CASSTRSRQGTYSNQPQHF.

V and J are TRBV2 and TRBJ2-7, with D perhaps TRBD2 (6 bases). CDR3 length: 12 residues. The germline V gene has CDR1 SNHLY and CDR2 FYNNEI. Trimming took off 7 bases at V and 3 bases at J, with 10 bases between the two ends. The CDR3 DNA reads TGTGCCAGCAAGAGGGGAGGCTACGAGCAGTACTTC. It codes for CASKRGGYEQYF.

The chain joins TRBV7-6 to TRBJ1-6; D may be TRBD1 (6 bases). CDR3 size: 13 residues. Trimming left V 5 bases short and J 7 bases short, with 9 bases between. The V gene's germline CDR1 is SGHVS and CDR2 FNYEAQ. The CDR3 region is CASSTGTNSPLHF. The DNA of the CDR3 is TGTGCCAGCAGCACAGGGACGAATTCACCCCTCCACTTT.

This rearrangement joins TRBV11-3 to TRBJ1-3; no reliable D call. V gave up 1 base and J gave up 0 bases, with 7 bases separating them. The germline V gene encodes CDR1 SGHNT and CDR2 YENEEA. The CDR3 is 15 residues long. CDR3 nucleotide sequence: TGTGCCAGCAGCTTAGGGGAAGGCTCTGGAAACACCATATATTTT. Its protein product is CASSLGEGSGNTIYF.

The CDR3 coding sequence is TGCAGCGTTTTAGACAGCGGCTATGGCTACACCTTC. Protein product: CSVLDSGYGYTF. This chain connects TRBV29-1 to TRBJ1-2; weak D call: TRBD1 (5 bases). The germline gives CDR1 SQVTM, CDR2 ANQGSEA. There are 12 residues in the CDR3. Trimming took off 5 bases at V and 4 bases at J, with 11 bases between the two ends.

A remark on this clone: Other DNA sequences in this sample translate to the same CDR3. The gene calls are TRBV7-9 and TRBJ2-1; D is undetermined. Germline-derived CDR1 and CDR2 are SEHNR and FQNEAQ (reference sequence). The V and J ends lost 5 bases and 4 bases respectively, with 9 bases between them. The CDR3 is made up of 13 amino acids. CDR3 sequence reads: CASSRRGYNEQFF. CDR3 bases: TGTGCCAGCAGCCGACGAGGATACAATGAGCAGTTCTTC.

V is TRBV9 and J is TRBJ2-3; D gene unclear. Looked up from germline, CDR1 is SGDLS and CDR2 is YYNGEE. V dropped 0 bases and J dropped 0 bases, with 11 bases sitting between them. The CDR3 runs 16 residues. The DNA of the CDR3 is TGTGCCAGCAGCGTAGTTCCAGGACGCAGCACAGATACGCAGTATTTT. Its protein product is CASSVVPGRSTDTQYF. Combining the CDR3 with reference TRBV9 and TRBJ2-3 gives the whole variable domain DSGVTQTPKHLITATGQRVTLRCSPRSGDLSVYWYQQSLDQGLQFLIQYYNGEERAKGNILERFSAQQFPDLHSELNLSSLELGDSALYFCASSVVPGRSTDTQYFGPGTRLTVL.

The rearrangement uses TRBV4-3 and TRBJ2-7, with 9 bases lining up with TRBD1. This CDR3 is built from 15 residues. V gave up 4 bases and J gave up 4 bases; unmatched junction bases: 8. In germline, CDR1 is LGHNA, CDR2 YSLEER. Here the CDR3 DNA reads TGCGCCAGCAGCCCAGGCATGGGACAGGGTTACGAGCAGTACTTC. Encoded protein: CASSPGMGQGYEQYF.

The chain combines TRBV10-2 with TRBJ1-6; no firm D call. This CDR3 is 13 amino acids long. Trimming pared 3 bases from V and 8 bases from J, leaving 8 bases between. The germline CDR1 and CDR2 sequences are WSHSY and SAAADI. The CDR3 loop reads CASSDAGDSPLHF. DNA of the CDR3: TGCGCCAGCAGTGACGCAGGCGATTCACCCCTCCACTTT.

Worth noting for this clone: The junction departs from the called germline gene at one end, perhaps through a read error. The chain uses TRBV5-5 and TRBJ1-5; D is perhaps TRBD1 (5 bases). The CDR3 runs to 16 residues. The germline CDR1 and CDR2 sequences are SGHKS and YYEKEE (reference sequence). DNA of the CDR3: TGCGCCAGCAGCCAAGATTTTACAGGATCAGATCAGCCCCAGCATTTT. This codes for CASSQDFTGSDQPQHF.

The rearrangement links TRBV6-1 to TRBJ1-2; 9 bases match TRBD1. The V segment lost 6 bases and the J segment 4 bases; nucleotides outside the gene matches: 6. The CDR3 is made up of 14 amino acids. The germline gives CDR1 MNHNS, CDR2 SASEGT. The CDR3 sequence: CASRVDRGIYGYTF. As DNA, the CDR3 is TGTGCCAGCAGAGTGGACAGGGGAATCTATGGCTACACCTTC.

The V and J genes are TRBV11-2 and TRBJ1-2; 8 nucleotides agree with TRBD1. CDR3 size: 14 residues. J lost 6 bases, V lost 3 bases, and 6 bases had no gene match. Looked up from germline, CDR1 is SGHAT and CDR2 is FQNNGV. Here the CDR3 DNA reads TGTGCCAGCAGCTTCCAGGGGGCGCGAAATGGCTACACCTTC. It translates to CASSFQGARNGYTF.

The rearrangement joins TRBV27 to TRBJ2-2, with TRBD2 matching over 9 bases. The J segment lost 4 bases and the V segment lost 1 base, leaving 4 bases of the junction unmatched. This CDR3 has 16 residues. Germline V CDR1 and CDR2: MNHEY, SMNVEV (reference sequence). CDR3 sequence (DNA): TGTGCCAGCAGTTTATTAGGCGGGGGGGTCACCGGGGAGCTGTTTTTT. Translated, it gives CASSLLGGGVTGELFF.

This clone has a handful of counts. The chain employs TRBV18 and TRBJ2-1, with 10 bases that match TRBD2. This CDR3 contains 14 residues. The V gene end was trimmed by 6 bases and the J gene end by 7 bases; junction bases not matched to a gene: 6. Germline V CDR1 and CDR2: KGHSH, LQKENI. CDR3 DNA: TGTGCCAGCTCGATGAGTAGCGGGGGGAATGAGCAGTTCTTC. Translated, it gives CASSMSSGGNEQFF.

This chain connects TRBV11-2 to TRBJ1-6; no firm D call. Germline assignment: CDR1 SGHAT and CDR2 FQNNGV. The CDR3 extends over 12 amino acids. With 4 bases removed from V and 6 bases from J, the gap between germline ends came to 4 bases. The CDR3 DNA follows: TGTGCCAGCAGCTCAAGTAATTCACCCCTCCACTTT. It specifies CASSSSNSPLHF.